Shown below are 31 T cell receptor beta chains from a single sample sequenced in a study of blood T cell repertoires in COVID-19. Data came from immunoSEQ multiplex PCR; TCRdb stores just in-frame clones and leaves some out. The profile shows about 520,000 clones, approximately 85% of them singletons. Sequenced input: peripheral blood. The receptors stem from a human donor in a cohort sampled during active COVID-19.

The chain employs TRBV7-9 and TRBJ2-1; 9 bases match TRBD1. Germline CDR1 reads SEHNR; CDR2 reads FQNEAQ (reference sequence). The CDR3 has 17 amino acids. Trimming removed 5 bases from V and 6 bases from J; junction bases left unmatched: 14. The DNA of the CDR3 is TGTGCCAGCAGCCCACTACGAGGGGGACAGGGCGTCAATGAGCAGTTCTTC. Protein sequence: CASSPLRGGQGVNEQFF.

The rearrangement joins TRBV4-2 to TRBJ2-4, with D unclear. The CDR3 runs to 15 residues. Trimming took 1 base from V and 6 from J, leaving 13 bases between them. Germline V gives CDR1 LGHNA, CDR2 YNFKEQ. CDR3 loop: CASSQAVTVGNIQYF. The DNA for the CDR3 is TGTGCCAGCAGCCAAGCTGTAACAGTCGGAAACATTCAGTACTTC.

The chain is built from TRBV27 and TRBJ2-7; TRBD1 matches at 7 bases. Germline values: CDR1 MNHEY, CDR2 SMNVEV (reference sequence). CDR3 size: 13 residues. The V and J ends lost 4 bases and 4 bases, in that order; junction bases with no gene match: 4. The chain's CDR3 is CASSSDRVYEQYF. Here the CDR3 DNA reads TGTGCCAGCAGTTCCGACAGGGTTTACGAGCAGTACTTC.

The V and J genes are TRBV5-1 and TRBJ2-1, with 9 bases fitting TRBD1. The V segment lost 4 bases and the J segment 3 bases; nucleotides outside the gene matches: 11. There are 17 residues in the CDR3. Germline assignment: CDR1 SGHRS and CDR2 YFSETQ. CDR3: CASSELLGTGIYNEQFF. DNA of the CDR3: TGCGCCAGCAGCGAGTTGCTCGGGACAGGGATCTACAATGAGCAGTTCTTC.

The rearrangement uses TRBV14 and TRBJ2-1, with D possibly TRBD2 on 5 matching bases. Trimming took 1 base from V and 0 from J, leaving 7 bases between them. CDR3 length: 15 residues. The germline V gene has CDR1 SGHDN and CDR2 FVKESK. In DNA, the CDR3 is TGTGCCAGCAGCCAAGGGACTTTCTCCTACAATGAGCAGTTCTTC. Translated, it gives CASSQGTFSYNEQFF.

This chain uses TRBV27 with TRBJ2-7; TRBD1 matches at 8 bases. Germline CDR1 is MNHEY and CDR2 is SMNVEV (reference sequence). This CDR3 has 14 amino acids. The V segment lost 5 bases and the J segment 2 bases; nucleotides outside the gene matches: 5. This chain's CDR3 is CASSVGDRTYEQYF. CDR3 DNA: TGTGCCAGCAGTGTAGGGGACAGGACCTACGAGCAGTACTTC.

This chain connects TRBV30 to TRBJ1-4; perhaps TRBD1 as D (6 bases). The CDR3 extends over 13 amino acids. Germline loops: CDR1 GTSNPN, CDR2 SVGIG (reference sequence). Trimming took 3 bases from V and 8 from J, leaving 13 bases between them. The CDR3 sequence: CAWSPRQGEKLFF. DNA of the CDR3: TGTGCCTGGAGCCCCCGCCAGGGGGAAAAACTGTTTTTT.

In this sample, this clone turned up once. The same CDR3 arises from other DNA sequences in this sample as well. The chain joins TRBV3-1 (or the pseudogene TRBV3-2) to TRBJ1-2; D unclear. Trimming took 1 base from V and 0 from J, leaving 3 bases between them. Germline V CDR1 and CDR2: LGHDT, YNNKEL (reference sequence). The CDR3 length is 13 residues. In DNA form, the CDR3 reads TGTGCCAGCAGCCAAGTAGCTAACTATGGCTACACCTTC. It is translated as CASSQVANYGYTF.

The CDR3 bases are TGCGCCAGCAGCTTGGGTAGCAGGGAATTCACCGGGGAGCTGTTTTTT. Encoded protein: CASSLGSREFTGELFF. The chain is built from TRBV5-1 and TRBJ2-2; maybe TRBD1 (5 bases). Germline assignment: CDR1 SGHRS and CDR2 YFSETQ. This CDR3 comprises 16 residues. Trimming cost V 0 bases and J 4 bases, with 13 bases left between them. The full variable domain, rest sourced from reference TRBV5-1 and TRBJ2-2, is KAGVTQTPRYLIKTRGQQVTLSCSPISGHRSVSWYQQTPGQGLQFLFEYFSETQRNKGNFPGRFSGRQFSNSRSEMNVSTLELGDSALYLCASSLGSREFTGELFFGEGSRLTVL.

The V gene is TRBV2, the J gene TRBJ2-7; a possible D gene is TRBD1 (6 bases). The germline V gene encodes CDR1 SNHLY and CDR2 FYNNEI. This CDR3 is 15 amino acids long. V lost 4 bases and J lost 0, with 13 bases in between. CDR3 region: CASSVMRGSSYEQYF. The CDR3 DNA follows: TGTGCCAGCAGTGTAATGAGGGGGAGCTCCTACGAGCAGTACTTC.

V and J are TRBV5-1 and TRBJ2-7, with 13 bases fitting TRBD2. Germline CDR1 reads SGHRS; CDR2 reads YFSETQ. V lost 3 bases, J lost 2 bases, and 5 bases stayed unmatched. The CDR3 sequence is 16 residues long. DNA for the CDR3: TGCGCCAGCAGCTGGACTAGCGGGAGTGACGCCTACGAGCAGTACTTC. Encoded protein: CASSWTSGSDAYEQYF.

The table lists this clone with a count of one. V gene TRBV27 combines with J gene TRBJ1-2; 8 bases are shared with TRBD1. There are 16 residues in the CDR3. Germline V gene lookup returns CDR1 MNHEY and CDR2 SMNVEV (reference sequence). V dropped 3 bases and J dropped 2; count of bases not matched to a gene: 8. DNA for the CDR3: TGTGCCAGCAGTTTTGAGAGGACAGGGAGCAACTATGGCTACACCTTC. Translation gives CASSFERTGSNYGYTF.

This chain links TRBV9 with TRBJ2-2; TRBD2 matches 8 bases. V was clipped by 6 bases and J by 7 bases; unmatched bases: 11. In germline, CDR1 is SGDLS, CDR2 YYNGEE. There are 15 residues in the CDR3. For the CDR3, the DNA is TGTGCCAGCACCGTCCTGGCGGGAGGAGGCGGGGAGCTGTTTTTT. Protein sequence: CASTVLAGGGGELFF.

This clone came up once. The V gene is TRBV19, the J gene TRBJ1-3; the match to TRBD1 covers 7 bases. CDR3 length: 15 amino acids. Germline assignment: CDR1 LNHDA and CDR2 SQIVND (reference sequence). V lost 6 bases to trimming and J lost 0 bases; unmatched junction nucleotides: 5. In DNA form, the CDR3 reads TGTGCCAGTAGAACAGGACAGGTCTCTGGAAACACCATATATTTT. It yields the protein CASRTGQVSGNTIYF.

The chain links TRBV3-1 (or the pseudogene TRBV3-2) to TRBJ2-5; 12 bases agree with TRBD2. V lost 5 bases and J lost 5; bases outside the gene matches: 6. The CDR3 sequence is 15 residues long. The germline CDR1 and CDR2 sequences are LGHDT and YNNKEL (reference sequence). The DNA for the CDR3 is TGTGCCAGCAGCAGTCGGACTAGCGGGATTGAGACCCAGTACTTC. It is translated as CASSSRTSGIETQYF.

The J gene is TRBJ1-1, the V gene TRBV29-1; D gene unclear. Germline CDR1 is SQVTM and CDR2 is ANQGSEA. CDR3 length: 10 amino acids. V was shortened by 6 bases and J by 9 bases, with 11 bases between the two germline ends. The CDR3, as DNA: TGCAGCGTCGTTTTGGCCCAAGCTTTCTTT. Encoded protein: CSVVLAQAFF.

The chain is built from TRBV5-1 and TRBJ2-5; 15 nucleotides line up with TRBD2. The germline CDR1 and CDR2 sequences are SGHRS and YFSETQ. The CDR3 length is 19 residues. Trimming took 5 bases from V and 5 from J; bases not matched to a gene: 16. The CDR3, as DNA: TGCGCCAGCAGTCTACGGGGTATGGGACTAGCGGGAGGTGGCGAGACCCAGTACTTC. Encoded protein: CASSLRGMGLAGGGETQYF.

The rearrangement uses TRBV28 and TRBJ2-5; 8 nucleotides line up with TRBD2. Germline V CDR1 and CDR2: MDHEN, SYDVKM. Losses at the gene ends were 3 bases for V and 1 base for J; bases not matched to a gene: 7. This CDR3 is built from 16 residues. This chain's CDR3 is CASSFPPGGPQETQYF. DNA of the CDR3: TGTGCCAGCAGTTTCCCCCCGGGAGGGCCCCAAGAGACCCAGTACTTC.

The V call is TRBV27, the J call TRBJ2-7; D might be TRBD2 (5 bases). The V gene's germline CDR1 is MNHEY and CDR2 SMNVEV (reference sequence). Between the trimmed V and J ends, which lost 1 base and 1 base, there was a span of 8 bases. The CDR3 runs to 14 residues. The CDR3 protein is CASSLLAPSYEQYF. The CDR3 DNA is TGTGCCAGCAGTTTATTAGCGCCTTCCTACGAGCAGTACTTC.

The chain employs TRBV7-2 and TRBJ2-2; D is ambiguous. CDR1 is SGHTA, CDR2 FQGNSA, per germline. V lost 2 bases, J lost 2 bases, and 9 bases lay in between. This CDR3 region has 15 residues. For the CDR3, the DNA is TGTGCCAGCAGCTTATGGCGGTCTAACACCGGGGAGCTGTTTTTT. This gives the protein CASSLWRSNTGELFF.

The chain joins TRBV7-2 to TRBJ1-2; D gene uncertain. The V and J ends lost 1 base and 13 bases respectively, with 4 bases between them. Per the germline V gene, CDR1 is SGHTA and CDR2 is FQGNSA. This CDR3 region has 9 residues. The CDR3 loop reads CASSLVSTF. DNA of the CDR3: TGTGCCAGCAGCTTAGTATCCACCTTC.

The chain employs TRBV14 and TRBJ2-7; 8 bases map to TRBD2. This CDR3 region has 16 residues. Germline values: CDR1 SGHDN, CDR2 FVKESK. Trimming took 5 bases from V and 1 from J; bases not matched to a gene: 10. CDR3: CASSSGLALLSYEQYF. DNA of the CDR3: TGTGCCAGCAGCTCTGGACTAGCTCTCCTTTCCTACGAGCAGTACTTC.

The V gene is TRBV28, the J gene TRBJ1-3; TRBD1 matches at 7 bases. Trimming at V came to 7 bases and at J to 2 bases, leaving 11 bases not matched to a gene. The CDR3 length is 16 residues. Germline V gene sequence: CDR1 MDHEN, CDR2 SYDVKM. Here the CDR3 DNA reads TGTGCCAGCACTAAGCTCGGGACAGCTCCTGGAAACACCATATATTTT. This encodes CASTKLGTAPGNTIYF.

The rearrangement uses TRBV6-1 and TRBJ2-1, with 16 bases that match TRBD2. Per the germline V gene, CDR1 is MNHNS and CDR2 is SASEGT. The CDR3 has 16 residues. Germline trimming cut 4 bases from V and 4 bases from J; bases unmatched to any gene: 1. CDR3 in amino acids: CASSAGLAGGYNEQFF. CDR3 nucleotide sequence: TGTGCCAGCAGTGCGGGACTAGCGGGAGGGTACAATGAGCAGTTCTTC.

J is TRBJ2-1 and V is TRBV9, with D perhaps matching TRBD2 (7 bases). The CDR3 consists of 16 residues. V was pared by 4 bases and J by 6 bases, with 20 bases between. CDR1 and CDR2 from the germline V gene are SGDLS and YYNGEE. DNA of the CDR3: TGTGCCAGCAGCTTCATTCCGGGACGGGGGGCCAATGAGCAGTTCTTC. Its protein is CASSFIPGRGANEQFF.

CDR3 nucleotide sequence: TGTGCCAGCAGCCAAGACAGGAACTATGGCTACACCTTC. This gives the protein CASSQDRNYGYTF. The J gene is TRBJ1-2, the V gene TRBV7-2, with a possible D match to TRBD1 (6 bases). The germline V and J ends were trimmed by 5 bases and 2 bases, with 9 bases remaining between them. CDR3 length equals 13 residues. Germline values: CDR1 SGHTA, CDR2 FQGNSA.

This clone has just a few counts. The CDR3 region is CATSHLLVPHTDTQYF. In DNA, the CDR3 is TGTGCCACCAGCCACCTACTAGTCCCACACACAGATACGCAGTATTTT. V is TRBV15 and J is TRBJ2-3, with a tentative D call TRBD2 (5 bases). This CDR3 region has 16 residues. Germline CDR1 and CDR2: LNHNV and YYDKDF (reference sequence). Trimming removed 5 bases from V and 2 bases from J, with 17 bases in between.

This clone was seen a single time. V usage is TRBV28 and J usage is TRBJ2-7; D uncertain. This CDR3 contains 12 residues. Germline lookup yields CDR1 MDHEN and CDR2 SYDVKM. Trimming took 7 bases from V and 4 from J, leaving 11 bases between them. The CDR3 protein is CASNTGSYEQYF. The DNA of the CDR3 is TGTGCCAGCAATACCGGGTCATACGAGCAGTACTTC.

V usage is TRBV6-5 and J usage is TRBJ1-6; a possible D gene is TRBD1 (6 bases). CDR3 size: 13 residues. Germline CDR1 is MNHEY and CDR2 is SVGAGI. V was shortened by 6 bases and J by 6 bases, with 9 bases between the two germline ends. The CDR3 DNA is TGTGCCAGCAGGGGAGGGGGTAATTCACCCCTCCACTTT. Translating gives CASRGGGNSPLHF.

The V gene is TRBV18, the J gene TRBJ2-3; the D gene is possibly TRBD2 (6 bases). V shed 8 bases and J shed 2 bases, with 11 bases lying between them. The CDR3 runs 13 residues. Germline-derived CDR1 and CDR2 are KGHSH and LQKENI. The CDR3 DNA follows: TGTGCCAGCGCGGGACCGATCACAGATACGCAGTATTTT. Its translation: CASAGPITDTQYF.

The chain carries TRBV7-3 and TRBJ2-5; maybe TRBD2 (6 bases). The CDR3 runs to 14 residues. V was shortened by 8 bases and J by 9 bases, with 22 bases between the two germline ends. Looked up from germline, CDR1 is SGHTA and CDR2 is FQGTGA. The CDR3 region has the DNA TGTGCCAGCGGCATCAGCGGCGGGGCCGGGGCCCAGTACTTC. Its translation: CASGISGGAGAQYF.